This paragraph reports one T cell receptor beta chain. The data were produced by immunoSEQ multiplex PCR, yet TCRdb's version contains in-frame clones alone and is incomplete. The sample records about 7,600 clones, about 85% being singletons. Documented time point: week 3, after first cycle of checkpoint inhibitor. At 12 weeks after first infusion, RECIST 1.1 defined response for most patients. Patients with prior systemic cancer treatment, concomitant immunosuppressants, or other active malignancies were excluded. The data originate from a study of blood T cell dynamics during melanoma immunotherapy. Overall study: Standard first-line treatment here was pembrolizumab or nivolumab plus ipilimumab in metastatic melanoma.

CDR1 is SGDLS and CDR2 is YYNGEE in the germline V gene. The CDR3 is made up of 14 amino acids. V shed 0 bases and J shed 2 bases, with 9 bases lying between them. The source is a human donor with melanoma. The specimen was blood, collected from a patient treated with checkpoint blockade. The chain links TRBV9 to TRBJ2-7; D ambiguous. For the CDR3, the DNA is TGTGCCAGCAGCGTAGGGGTTAGTGCCTACGAGCAGTACTTC. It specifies CASSVGVSAYEQYF.